This TCR beta chain was retrieved from a study of identical twins. Findings and caveats of the study: Cross-sectional statistical analysis was relied on for the conclusions, without the same donors being followed. Low generation probability was overrepresented in out-of-frame alpha sequences shared by twins.

The CDR3 contains 13 residues. Germline CDR1 is MDHEN and CDR2 is SYDVKM. Trimming shortened V by 4 bases and J by 6 bases, and 13 bases separated the two germline ends. The authors used template switching to add a universal primer site and gave cDNA unique molecular identifiers. Via MiXCR, TCRdb re-called the 5' RACE reads, giving one row per CDR3 protein. The profile shows 250,000 or so distinct CDR3 sequences, approximately 8.3% of them singletons. This clonotype was seen more than once but under ten times. Antigen specificity is unknown. A further study also used this sample, focusing on yellow fever vaccine responses in identical twins. From that report: Twins reportedly showed a vaccine T cell response that seemed partly convergent and partly personalized.

The receptor was derived from a woman younger than 35 in good health. The sample comprised CD8+ T cells sorted from blood. The chain is built from TRBV28 and TRBJ2-7, with D perhaps matching TRBD2 (6 bases). Written as DNA, the CDR3 is TGTGCCAGCAGTTGGGGGACTCCGTCCGAGCAGTACTTC. Its protein is CASSWGTPSEQYF.